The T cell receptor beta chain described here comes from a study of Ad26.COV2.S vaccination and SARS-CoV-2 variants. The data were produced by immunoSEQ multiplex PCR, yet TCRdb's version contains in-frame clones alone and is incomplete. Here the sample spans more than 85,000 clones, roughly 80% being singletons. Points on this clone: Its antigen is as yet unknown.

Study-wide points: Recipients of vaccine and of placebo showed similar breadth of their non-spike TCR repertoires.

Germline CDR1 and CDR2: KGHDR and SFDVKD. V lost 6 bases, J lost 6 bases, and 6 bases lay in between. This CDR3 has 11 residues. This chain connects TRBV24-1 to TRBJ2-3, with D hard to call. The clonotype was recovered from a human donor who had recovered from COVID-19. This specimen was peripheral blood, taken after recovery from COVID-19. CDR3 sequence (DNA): TGTGCCACCAGTTATGGGGATACGCAGTATTTT. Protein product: CATSYGDTQYF.